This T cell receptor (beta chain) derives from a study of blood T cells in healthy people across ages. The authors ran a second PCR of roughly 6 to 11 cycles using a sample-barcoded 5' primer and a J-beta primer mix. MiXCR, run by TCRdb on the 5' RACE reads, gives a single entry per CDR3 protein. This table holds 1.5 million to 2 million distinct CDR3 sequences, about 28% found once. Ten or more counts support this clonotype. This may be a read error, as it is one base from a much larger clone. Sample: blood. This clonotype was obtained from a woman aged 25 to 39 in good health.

The CDR3 sequence: CATSRDQGETQYF. DNA for the CDR3: TGTGCCACCAGCAGAGATCAGGGGGAGACCCAGTACTTC. This chain uses TRBV15 with TRBJ2-5, with D perhaps matching TRBD1 (6 bases). The germline CDR1 and CDR2 sequences are LNHNV and YYDKDF (reference sequence). Trimming stripped 0 bases from V and 5 bases from J, with 7 bases between. This CDR3 has 13 amino acids. Together with reference TRBV15 and TRBJ2-5, the CDR3 gives the full variable domain: DAMVIQNPRYQVTQFGKPVTLSCSQTLNHNVMYWYQQKSSQAPKLLFHYYDKDFNNEADTPDNFQSRRPNTSFCFLDIRSPGLGDTAMYLCATSRDQGETQYFGPGTRLLVL.